The present entry profiles one T cell receptor (beta chain) with its context. Its antigen remains unidentified. The data stem from a study of vaccination and CD4 T cells after COVID-19. Time point described: late sampling 161 to 241 days after vaccination in a few convalescent patients. Treatment defined: roughly ten-day PBMC culture with coronavirus spike peptide pools or control peptides (ViraFEST assay). About 2 million PBMCs were grown per well alongside approximately 9.2 IU/ml IL-2 and about 10 ug/ml peptide pools. This CDR3 is 17 amino acids long. V lost 4 bases and J lost 1; bases outside the gene matches: 10. Germline V gene sequence: CDR1 SGHTA, CDR2 FQGNSA. At the Johns Hopkins FTIC core, DNA taken from cultured CD4+ T cells was sequenced by way of the Oncomine TCR Beta short-read assay. CD4+ T cells were cultured, and genomic DNA was extracted from them. TCRdb re-derived calls from the PCR reads in MiXCR, one entry per CDR3 protein. The sample includes around 18,000 distinct CDR3 sequences, 44% of them seen just once.

The starting material was CD4+ T cells from blood, cultured in vitro, obtained about 7 months after SARS-CoV-2 vaccination. This TCR came from a human donor who had recovered from COVID-19. This chain connects TRBV7-2 to TRBJ1-5; 7 nucleotides line up with TRBD1. The CDR3 DNA sequence: TGTGCCAGCAGCTACGTGGGGACAGTCGGCAGCAATCAGCCCCAGCATTTT. As protein: CASSYVGTVGSNQPQHF.